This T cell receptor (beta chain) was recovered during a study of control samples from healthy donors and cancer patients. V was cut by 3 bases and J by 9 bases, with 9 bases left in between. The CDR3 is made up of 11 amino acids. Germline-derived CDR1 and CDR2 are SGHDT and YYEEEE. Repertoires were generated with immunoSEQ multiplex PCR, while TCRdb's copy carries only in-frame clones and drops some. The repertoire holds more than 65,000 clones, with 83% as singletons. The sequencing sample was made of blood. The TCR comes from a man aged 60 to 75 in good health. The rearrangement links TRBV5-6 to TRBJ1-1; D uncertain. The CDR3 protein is CASSYLGKAFF. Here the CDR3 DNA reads TGTGCCAGCAGCTATCTGGGTAAAGCTTTCTTT.